The 9 T cell receptor beta chains below were found in one sample sequenced in a study of blood T cell repertoires in COVID-19. The data were produced by immunoSEQ multiplex PCR, yet TCRdb's version contains in-frame clones alone and is incomplete. The repertoire includes around 160,000 clones, around 84% of them detected once, and over 10% sits in the top ten. Input material: peripheral blood. The receptor source for this set is a man in his 60s with active or convalescent COVID-19.

V is TRBV3-1 (or the pseudogene TRBV3-2) and J is TRBJ2-3; D is undetermined. V dropped 0 bases and J dropped 2 bases, with 9 bases sitting between them. Per germline, CDR1 LGHDT and CDR2 YNNKEL (reference sequence). The CDR3 has 15 residues. The CDR3 region has the DNA TGTGCCAGCAGCCAAGATCTTGCACTCACAGATACGCAGTATTTT. It yields the protein CASSQDLALTDTQYF.

The chain employs TRBV11-3 and TRBJ2-7, with TRBD1 identical over 9 bases. CDR1 and CDR2 (germline): SGHNT, YENEEA. J was trimmed by 0 bases and V by 3 bases; bases with no gene match: 3. This CDR3 contains 15 residues. CDR3 residues: CASSLTGGSSYEQYF. CDR3 bases: TGTGCCAGCAGCTTGACAGGGGGTAGCTCCTACGAGCAGTACTTC.

The chain joins TRBV7-2 to TRBJ2-5; the match to TRBD2 covers 11 bases. This CDR3 spans 16 amino acids. Germline CDR1 SGHTA, CDR2 FQGNSA. Trimming took 1 base from V and 0 from J; bases not matched to a gene: 1. The CDR3 DNA follows: TGTGCCAGCAGCTTAGGACTAGCGGGGTACCAAGAGACCCAGTACTTC. It translates to CASSLGLAGYQETQYF.

The CDR3 region has the DNA TGTGCCAGCAGCCCCACCGGGGAGACCCAGTACTTC. Translation gives CASSPTGETQYF. The chain recombines TRBV11-2 with TRBJ2-5; D not certain. The CDR3 loop spans 12 amino acids. V was clipped by 5 bases and J by 5 bases, with 9 bases between them. Germline CDR1 reads SGHAT; CDR2 reads FQNNGV.

There are a few counts of this clone. The chain combines TRBV6-5 with TRBJ1-2; TRBD1 is a possible D gene (5 bases). Trimming removed 2 bases from V and 4 bases from J, with 14 bases in between. Germline CDR1 is MNHEY and CDR2 is SVGAGI. The CDR3 loop spans 15 amino acids. CDR3: CASSYPRQGGYGYTF. For the CDR3, the DNA is TGTGCCAGCAGTTACCCGCGTCAGGGAGGCTATGGCTACACCTTC.

This chain connects TRBV15 to TRBJ1-2; 7 bases line up with TRBD1. V lost 5 bases and J lost 7; bases outside the gene matches: 7. Germline CDR1 is LNHNV and CDR2 is YYDKDF (reference sequence). CDR3 size: 13 residues. CDR3 bases: TGTGCCACCAGCGCCGACAGGGCAGGTGGCTACACCTTC. Protein sequence: CATSADRAGGYTF.

The chain is built from TRBV5-4 and TRBJ2-7, with TRBD2 as a possible D gene (6 bases). V shed 0 bases and J shed 3 bases, with 10 bases lying between them. From germline, CDR1 is SGHNT and CDR2 YYREEE (reference sequence). The CDR3 sequence is 14 residues long. The CDR3 protein is CASSLAGVGYEQYF. The CDR3 DNA reads TGTGCCAGCAGCTTGGCGGGAGTAGGCTACGAGCAGTACTTC.

This sequence joins TRBV20-1 and TRBJ1-2, with 7 nucleotides matching TRBD1. J was trimmed by 9 bases and V by 3 bases; bases with no gene match: 7. CDR3 length equals 12 residues. Germline V CDR1 and CDR2: DFQATT, SNEGSKA (reference sequence). CDR3 protein: CSASWDRRSYTF. The CDR3 DNA sequence: TGCAGTGCTAGTTGGGACAGAAGGAGCTACACCTTC.

The chain has TRBV9 and TRBJ2-5, with D perhaps TRBD2 (5 bases). V was cut by 3 bases and J by 4 bases, with 16 bases left in between. Germline CDR1 SGDLS, CDR2 YYNGEE. This CDR3 contains 15 residues. CDR3 sequence (DNA): TGTGCCAGCAGCGGAAGCACACTAGTTGCAGAGACCCAGTACTTC. This gives the protein CASSGSTLVAETQYF.